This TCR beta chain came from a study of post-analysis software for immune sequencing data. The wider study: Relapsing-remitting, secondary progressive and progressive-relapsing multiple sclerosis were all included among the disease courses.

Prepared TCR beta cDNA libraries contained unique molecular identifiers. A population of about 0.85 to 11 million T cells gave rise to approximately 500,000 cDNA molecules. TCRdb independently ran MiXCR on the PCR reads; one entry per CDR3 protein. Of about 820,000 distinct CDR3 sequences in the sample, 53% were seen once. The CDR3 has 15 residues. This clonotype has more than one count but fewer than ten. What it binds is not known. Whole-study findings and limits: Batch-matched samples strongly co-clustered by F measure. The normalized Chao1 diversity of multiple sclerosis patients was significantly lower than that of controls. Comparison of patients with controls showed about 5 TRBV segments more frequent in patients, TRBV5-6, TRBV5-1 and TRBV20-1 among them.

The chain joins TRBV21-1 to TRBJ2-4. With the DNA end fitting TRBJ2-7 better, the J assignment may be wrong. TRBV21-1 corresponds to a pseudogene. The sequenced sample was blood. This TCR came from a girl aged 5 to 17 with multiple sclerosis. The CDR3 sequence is CASSNMSDGVGEQYF. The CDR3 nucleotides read TGTGCCAGCAGCAATATGAGTGATGGGGTAGGCGAGCAGTACTTC.